The 29 T cell receptor beta chains below come from one sample, sequenced in a study of T-cell memory formation after mild COVID-19. MiXCR, applied by TCRdb to the 5' RACE reads, yields one record per CDR3 protein. This sample has about 260,000 distinct CDR3 sequences; around 15% occur once, and the top ten carry around a fifth. Specimen: PBMCs or a T cell subset sorted from them (not recorded which). The receptors were sampled from a man between 18 and 35 years old who had mild COVID-19 (a few samples of this study predate the infection). Cell type and time point are not known.

The rearrangement uses TRBV29-1 and TRBJ2-7; D is uncertain. Germline lookup yields CDR1 SQVTM and CDR2 ANQGSEA. V was pared by 6 bases and J by 0 bases, with 9 bases between. This CDR3 comprises 12 residues. The chain's CDR3 is CSVEESSYEQYF. CDR3 nucleotide sequence: TGCAGCGTAGAGGAGAGCTCCTACGAGCAGTACTTC.

In its sample, this clonotype was seen a few times. The V and J genes are TRBV7-2 and TRBJ2-3; the D is unclear. The germline V and J ends were trimmed by 5 bases and 6 bases, with 12 bases remaining between them. CDR1 and CDR2 from the germline V gene are SGHTA and FQGNSA. The CDR3 spans 13 residues. In nucleotides, the CDR3 is TGTGCCAGCAGCAAACGCCTAGAGGATACGCAGTATTTT. Amino acids: CASSKRLEDTQYF.

This clonotype was seen only a few times. The genes are TRBV5-1 and TRBJ2-7; TRBD1 might be the D (6 bases). In germline, CDR1 is SGHRS, CDR2 YFSETQ. This CDR3 contains 15 residues. Trimming removed 1 base from V and 1 base from J, with 12 bases in between. DNA for the CDR3: TGCGCCAGCAGCTTGTGGGCAGGGGCTTCCTACGAGCAGTACTTC. It yields the protein CASSLWAGASYEQYF.

The J gene is TRBJ2-3, the V gene TRBV5-1; possible D gene TRBD2, 6 bases. Germline V gives CDR1 SGHRS, CDR2 YFSETQ. The CDR3 has 12 amino acids. V was cut by 4 bases and J by 10 bases, with 13 bases left in between. CDR3 amino acids: CASSLEGGAQYF. CDR3 bases: TGCGCCAGCAGCCTGGAGGGCGGAGCGCAGTATTTT.

The rearrangement links TRBV11-2 to TRBJ2-7, with 13 bases matching TRBD2. V gave up 4 bases and J gave up 4 bases; unmatched junction bases: 7. The CDR3 runs 16 residues. Germline CDR1 is SGHAT and CDR2 is FQNNGV. The DNA for the CDR3 is TGTGCCAGCAGCTCCCCGCAGGGACTAGCGGGGTACGAGCAGTACTTC. Protein sequence: CASSSPQGLAGYEQYF.

This clonotype was picked up one time. This chain uses TRBV7-3 with TRBJ2-1; 11 bases line up with TRBD2. V gave up 9 bases and J gave up 7 bases; unmatched junction bases: 5. The CDR3 has 13 residues. CDR1 is SGHTA, CDR2 FQGTGA, per germline. CDR3 protein: CASSGGARNEQFF. The CDR3, as DNA: TGTGCCAGTAGCGGGGGGGCCCGGAATGAGCAGTTCTTC.

This clonotype was detected a few times. The rearrangement joins TRBV4-3 to TRBJ2-3; 8 bases agree with TRBD2. The germline CDR1 and CDR2 sequences are LGHNA and YSLEER. V lost 0 bases to trimming and J lost 10 bases; unmatched junction nucleotides: 12. This CDR3 comprises 16 residues. The CDR3 sequence: CASSQDDRGGRFAQYF. As DNA, the CDR3 is TGCGCCAGCAGCCAAGATGACCGGGGGGGCCGGTTCGCGCAGTATTTT.

This clonotype was seen a few times. V and J are TRBV18 and TRBJ1-3; D is perhaps TRBD1 (5 bases). Germline lookup yields CDR1 KGHSH and CDR2 LQKENI. This CDR3 is built from 17 residues. Trimming cost V 6 bases and J 4 bases, with 22 bases left between them. The CDR3 region is CASSPGLLEAGGNTIYF. DNA of the CDR3: TGTGCCAGCTCCCCGGGACTCCTAGAAGCCGGAGGAAACACCATATATTTT.

This clonotype was counted a few times. The rearrangement uses TRBV7-9 and TRBJ2-6, with 9 bases lining up with TRBD2. The CDR3 sequence is 18 residues long. Germline trimming cut 2 bases from V and 0 bases from J; bases unmatched to any gene: 5. Germline V gives CDR1 SEHNR, CDR2 FQNEAQ (reference sequence). For the CDR3, the DNA is TGTGCCAGCAGCTTAATTACTAGCGGGTACTCTGGGGCCAACGTCCTGACTTTC. This gives the protein CASSLITSGYSGANVLTF. Filled out from reference TRBV7-9 and TRBJ2-6, the complete variable domain reads DTGVSQNPRHKITKRGQNVTFRCDPISEHNRLYWYRQTLGQGPEFLTYFQNEAQLEKSRLLSDRFSAERPKGSFSTLEIQRTEQGDSAMYLCASSLITSGYSGANVLTFGAGSRLTVL.

This clonotype has just a few counts. The chain combines TRBV24-1 with TRBJ2-3; D gene ambiguous. CDR1 is KGHDR and CDR2 is SFDVKD in the germline V gene. V lost 3 bases and J 4 bases, leaving 10 bases between the germline ends. CDR3 length: 14 residues. CDR3 DNA: TGTGCCACCAGTGATCAGGTGGATCCAGATACGCAGTATTTT. As protein: CATSDQVDPDTQYF.

Ten or more counts support this clonotype. The DNA for the CDR3 is TGTGCCAGCAGCTTAGGAGGTGGGGATCAAGAGACCCAGTACTTC. Protein product: CASSLGGGDQETQYF. V gene TRBV7-3 combines with J gene TRBJ2-5; a weak D match, TRBD2 (5 bases). The germline V and J ends were trimmed by 2 bases and 2 bases, with 12 bases remaining between them. The CDR3 spans 15 residues. Germline CDR1 and CDR2: SGHTA and FQGTGA.

This clonotype was observed a handful of times. This chain connects TRBV20-1 to TRBJ1-1; a possible D gene is TRBD1 (5 bases). The germline V gene has CDR1 DFQATT and CDR2 SNEGSKA (reference sequence). The CDR3 sequence is 14 residues long. Between the trimmed V and J ends, which lost 1 base and 1 base, there was a span of 10 bases. CDR3 loop: CSARVGGGNTEAFF. The CDR3 nucleotides read TGCAGTGCTAGAGTGGGGGGAGGGAACACTGAAGCTTTCTTT.

The chain has TRBV3-2 and TRBJ2-7. TRBV3-2 is noted as a pseudogene. The length of the CDR3 is 10 residues. The CDR3 sequence: CASSQNEQYV. The CDR3 DNA is TGTGCCAGCAGCCAAAACGAGCAGTACGTC.

The chain combines TRBV4-1 with TRBJ1-2; 8 bases map to TRBD1. This CDR3 region has 14 residues. Germline CDR1 is MGHRA and CDR2 is YSYEKL. The junction had 3 bases not matched to a gene; V was cut back by 0 bases and J by 6 bases. CDR3 in amino acids: CASSQDRTGNGYTF. CDR3 sequence (DNA): TGCGCCAGCAGCCAAGACCGGACAGGGAATGGCTACACCTTC.

The CDR3 protein is CASSYGGIRTEAFF. In nucleotides, the CDR3 is TGTGCCAGCAGTTACGGGGGGATAAGGACTGAAGCTTTCTTT. V usage is TRBV6-2 or TRBV6-3 and J usage is TRBJ1-1; TRBD1 is a possible D gene (5 bases). V was cut by 2 bases and J by 5 bases, with 12 bases left in between. The CDR3 runs to 14 residues. Germline lookup yields CDR1 MNHEY and CDR2 SVGEGT.

This clonotype was seen only a few times. This chain links TRBV25-1 with TRBJ2-5, with TRBD2 as a possible D gene (6 bases). Looked up from germline, CDR1 is MGHDK and CDR2 is SYGVNS. The ends were cut back, 8 bases at V and 8 bases at J, with 12 bases in the middle. This CDR3 has 11 amino acids. The CDR3 bases are TGTGCCAGCTGGGACGGGAGCACCCAGTACTTC. Translated: CASWDGSTQYF.

The genes are TRBV9 and TRBJ2-3; D unresolved. The germline gives CDR1 SGDLS, CDR2 YYNGEE. Trimming stripped 3 bases from V and 6 bases from J, with 14 bases between. There are 14 residues in the CDR3. The CDR3 loop is CASSEAPSQDTQYF. The CDR3 DNA sequence: TGTGCCAGCAGCGAAGCGCCCAGTCAGGATACGCAGTATTTT.

The chain couples TRBV3-1 to TRBJ2-1, with 10 positions matching TRBD2. Germline values: CDR1 LGHDT, CDR2 YNNKEL (reference sequence). The CDR3 is 17 residues long. V lost 4 bases to trimming and J lost 5 bases; unmatched junction nucleotides: 11. The CDR3 DNA sequence: TGTGCCAGCAGCCCCCCTTCGGGAGCGGGGGGGGACAATGAGCAGTTCTTC. It yields the protein CASSPPSGAGGDNEQFF.

This clonotype was observed a few times. V gene TRBV12-3 or TRBV12-4 combines with J gene TRBJ2-4; possible D gene TRBD1, 6 bases. CDR3 length: 13 amino acids. V was shortened by 6 bases and J by 4 bases, with 10 bases between the two germline ends. In nucleotides, the CDR3 is TGTGCCAGCAGCTCCGACAGGAAAAACATTCAGTACTTC. Translated: CASSSDRKNIQYF.

The chain couples TRBV6-5 to TRBJ2-7; weak D call: TRBD1 (8 bases). The CDR3 is made up of 14 amino acids. Germline-derived CDR1 and CDR2 are MNHEY and SVGAGI. V lost 1 base, J lost 6 bases, and 13 bases lay in between. The CDR3 reads CASSYFTGGAEQYF. The CDR3 DNA sequence: TGTGCCAGCAGTTACTTTACAGGGGGGGCCGAGCAGTACTTC.

The V gene is TRBV27, the J gene TRBJ2-3; 9 nucleotides align to TRBD1. Trimming at V came to 7 bases and at J to 7 bases, leaving 9 bases not matched to a gene. The CDR3 loop spans 14 amino acids. Per germline, CDR1 MNHEY and CDR2 SMNVEV (reference sequence). CDR3 in DNA: TGTGCCAGCAAGCAAGGGACAGGGATCCATACGCAGTATTTT. Its translation: CASKQGTGIHTQYF.

With regard to this clonotype: One end of the junction fails to match germline, which may point to a read error. The CDR3 nucleotides read TGTGCTAGCAGCTTAGGGACAGGGGGGTTCACAGATACGCAGTATTTT. It yields the protein CASSLGTGGFTDTQYF. The rearrangement links TRBV7-7 to TRBJ2-3, with 11 bases lining up with TRBD1. In germline, CDR1 is SSHAT, CDR2 FNYEAQ (reference sequence). This CDR3 is built from 16 residues.

The chain employs TRBV15 and TRBJ1-5; D is uncertain. The V and J ends lost 7 bases and 3 bases respectively, with 10 bases between them. Germline CDR1 and CDR2: LNHNV and YYDKDF (reference sequence). The CDR3 extends over 13 amino acids. Written as DNA, the CDR3 is TGTGCCACCAATGCGGCTCCCAATCAGCCCCAGCATTTT. It yields the protein CATNAAPNQPQHF. The variable domain in full, completed from reference TRBV15 and TRBJ1-5, reads DAMVIQNPRYQVTQFGKPVTLSCSQTLNHNVMYWYQQKSSQAPKLLFHYYDKDFNNEADTPDNFQSRRPNTSFCFLDIRSPGLGDTAMYLCATNAAPNQPQHFGDGTRLSIL.

This clonotype was picked up a small number of times. V is TRBV24-1 and J is TRBJ2-3; TRBD2 aligns across 12 bases. Germline lookup yields CDR1 KGHDR and CDR2 SFDVKD. J gave up 6 bases and V 4 bases, and 7 bases lay outside the gene matches. This CDR3 is 16 amino acids long. The CDR3 sequence: CATSDPLAGGPDTQYF. CDR3 coding DNA: TGTGCCACCAGTGACCCACTAGCGGGGGGCCCGGATACGCAGTATTTT.

The chain carries TRBV7-2 and TRBJ2-3, with a tentative D call TRBD1 (5 bases). V was pared by 1 base and J by 0 bases, with 11 bases between. Per the germline V gene, CDR1 is SGHTA and CDR2 is FQGNSA. CDR3 length: 16 residues. This CDR3 reads CASSLGPRASTDTQYF. CDR3 DNA: TGTGCCAGCAGCTTAGGTCCCAGGGCCAGCACAGATACGCAGTATTTT.

The chain is built from TRBV24-1 and TRBJ1-4, with 7 bases that match TRBD1. The trim removed 4 bases at V and 4 bases at J, leaving 8 bases unmatched. This CDR3 region has 16 residues. Germline CDR1 reads KGHDR; CDR2 reads SFDVKD. The CDR3 DNA is TGTGCCACCAGTGACGGACAGGCGCTACATAATGAAAAACTGTTTTTT. Its translation: CATSDGQALHNEKLFF.

This clonotype was observed a few times. The chain is built from TRBV5-1 and TRBJ2-1; D is tentatively TRBD1 or TRBD2 (6 bases each). Germline CDR1 is SGHRS and CDR2 is YFSETQ. V shed 6 bases and J shed 7 bases, with 29 bases lying between them. The CDR3 has 18 amino acids. As DNA, the CDR3 is TGCGCCAGCACCACCACTAGGGGGGCCATCCCGCTTGGGAATGAGCAGTTCTTC. Amino acids: CASTTTRGAIPLGNEQFF.

This clonotype appeared many times. Given a much more abundant clone one base away, this may be a read error. The J gene is TRBJ2-3, the V gene TRBV3-1, with TRBD1 as a possible D gene (5 bases). CDR3 size: 13 residues. CDR1 and CDR2 from the germline V gene are LGHDT and YNNKEL (reference sequence). Trimming stripped 3 bases from V and 1 base from J, with 5 bases between. The CDR3 here is CASSHRGTDTQYF. The CDR3 coding sequence is TGTGCCAGCAGCCACAGGGGCACAGATACGCAGTATTTT.

The chain employs TRBV28 and TRBJ2-4, with 9 bases aligning to TRBD2. J was trimmed by 8 bases and V by 6 bases; bases with no gene match: 8. CDR3 length equals 14 residues. The germline CDR1 and CDR2 sequences are MDHEN and SYDVKM. The CDR3 spells CASRKAGGSDIQYF. The CDR3, as DNA: TGTGCCAGCAGGAAAGCGGGGGGATCGGACATTCAGTACTTC.